What follows is one TCR beta chain and its context. The CDR3 is 19 amino acids. CDR1 and CDR2 from the germline V gene are SGHVS and FNYEAQ. With V trimmed by 5 bases and J by 0 bases, 12 bases remained unmatched. Only in-frame clones appear in the TCRdb table, and some are missing; sequencing was by immunoSEQ multiplex PCR. The data contain approximately 760,000 clones, approximately 83% of them seen just once; the ten biggest clones take up around 0.0099%. This sample stems from a study of shared T cell receptors in the human thymus. These same records also appear under a second study, on human thymus T cells.

The material sequenced was thymocytes. This receptor was obtained from a girl less than two years old with a congenital heart defect. The chain is built from TRBV7-6 and TRBJ1-5, with 11 bases identical to TRBD1. The CDR3 protein is CASSPGTGGRENSNQPQHF. DNA of the CDR3: TGTGCCAGCAGCCCAGGGACAGGGGGACGGGAAAATAGCAATCAGCCCCAGCATTTT.